This TCR beta chain stems from a study of molecular identifiers for immune sequencing clone quantification. On the study more broadly: RNA from roughly 20,000 or 100,000 naive CD8 cells was split five ways in replicates, with four sequenced.

Every naive CD8 library was made from between roughly 18,000 and 1,100,000 sorted cells with 10%, 30% or 50% RNA. The CDR3 is made up of 14 amino acids. Trimming took off 3 bases at V and 3 bases at J, with 12 bases between the two ends. This clonotype was observed many times. Its antigen is undetermined. TCRdb re-called the PCR reads with MiXCR, one entry per CDR3 protein. This table holds about 640,000 distinct CDR3 sequences, roughly 21% found once. Study-wide results and limits: Effector cells had over 99% of their molecules in clones above 20 RNA copies, while naive cells had under 1%.

This receptor was taken from a human donor in good health. Some libraries in this study had Jurkat cell RNA spiked in. The V call is TRBV12-3 or TRBV12-4, the J call TRBJ2-7, with a weak D call TRBD2 (5 bases). Sequences were obtained from naive CD8+ T cells from blood, with Jurkat cell RNA spiked in. Subset specified: FACS-sorted CD8+CD4-CCR7+CD45RA+ naive T cells. The CDR3 coding sequence is TGTGCCAGCAGTTTGGCGCCTAGCCTCTACGAGCAGTACTTC. It codes for CASSLAPSLYEQYF.